The clone carrying this T cell receptor (beta chain) turned up a few times. The CDR3 is made up of 14 amino acids. Per germline, CDR1 SGHTA and CDR2 FQGNSA. Deletions cut 5 bases from V and 6 bases from J, with 13 bases between. Each sample used at least 6 million PBMCs. The sample originates from a study of blood T cells in healthy people across ages. For the second PCR, which ran for roughly 6 to 11 cycles, a sample-barcoded 5' primer and a J-beta primer mix were used. Each cDNA molecule received a tag from a template-switch adaptor that had 12 random nucleotides. CDR3-containing paired-end reads numbered at least 2.5 million in each sample. Each CDR3 protein gets one entry after TCRdb re-called the 5' RACE reads with MiXCR. The sample carries about 1.7 million distinct CDR3 sequences, about 30% recorded once.

This chain links TRBV7-2 with TRBJ2-2; D possibly uses TRBD1 or TRBD2 (5 bases each). The sequence was collected from a woman in her twenties or thirties in good health. Sequenced input: blood. CDR3 sequence (DNA): TGTGCCAGCAGCCCGGGGACCCCACCCGGGGAGCTGTTTTTT. Its protein product is CASSPGTPPGELFF. Drawing the rest from reference TRBV7-2 and TRBJ2-2, the complete variable domain is GAGVSQSPSNKVTEKGKDVELRCDPISGHTALYWYRQSLGQGLEFLIYFQGNSAPDKSGLPSDRFSAERTGGSVSTLTIQRTQQEDSAVYLCASSPGTPPGELFFGEGSRLTVL.